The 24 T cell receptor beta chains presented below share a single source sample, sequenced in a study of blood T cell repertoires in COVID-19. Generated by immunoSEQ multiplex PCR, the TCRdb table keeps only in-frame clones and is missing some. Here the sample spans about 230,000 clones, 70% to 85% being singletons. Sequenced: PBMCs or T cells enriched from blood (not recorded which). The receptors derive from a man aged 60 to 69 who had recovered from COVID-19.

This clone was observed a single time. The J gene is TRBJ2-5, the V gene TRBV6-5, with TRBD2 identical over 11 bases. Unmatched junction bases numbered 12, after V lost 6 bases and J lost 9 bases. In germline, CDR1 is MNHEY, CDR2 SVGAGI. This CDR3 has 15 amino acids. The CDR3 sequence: CASRAGTSGSRAQYF. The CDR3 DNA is TGTGCCAGCAGGGCCGGGACTAGCGGTTCCCGGGCCCAGTACTTC.

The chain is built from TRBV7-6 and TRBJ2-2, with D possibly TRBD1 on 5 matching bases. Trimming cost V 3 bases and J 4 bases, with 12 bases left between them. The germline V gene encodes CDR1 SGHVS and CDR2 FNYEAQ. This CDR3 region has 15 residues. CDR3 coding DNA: TGTGCCAGCAGCTTGGTACAGGACCTCACCGGGGAGCTGTTTTTT. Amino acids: CASSLVQDLTGELFF.

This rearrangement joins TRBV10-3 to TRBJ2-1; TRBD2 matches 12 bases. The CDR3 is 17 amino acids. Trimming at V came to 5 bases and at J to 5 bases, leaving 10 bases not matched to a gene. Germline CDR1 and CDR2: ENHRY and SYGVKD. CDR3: CAISPPLLAGGHNEQFF. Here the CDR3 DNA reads TGTGCCATCAGTCCCCCCTTACTAGCGGGGGGACACAATGAGCAGTTCTTC.

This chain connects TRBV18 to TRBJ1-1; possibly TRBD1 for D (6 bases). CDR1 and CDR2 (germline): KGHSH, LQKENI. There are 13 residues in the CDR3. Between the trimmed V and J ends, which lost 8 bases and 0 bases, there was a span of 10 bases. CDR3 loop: CASRQALNTEAFF. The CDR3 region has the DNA TGTGCCAGCCGACAGGCCCTGAACACTGAAGCTTTCTTT. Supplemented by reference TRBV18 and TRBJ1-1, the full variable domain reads NAGVMQNPRHLVRRRGQEARLRCSPMKGHSHVYWYRQLPEEGLKFMVYLQKENIIDESGMPKERFSAEFPKEGPSILRIQQVVRGDSAAYFCASRQALNTEAFFGQGTRLTVV.

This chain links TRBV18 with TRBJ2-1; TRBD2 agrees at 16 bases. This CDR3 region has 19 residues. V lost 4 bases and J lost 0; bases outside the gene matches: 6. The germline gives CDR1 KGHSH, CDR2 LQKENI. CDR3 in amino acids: CASSRPGLAGGSSYNEQFF. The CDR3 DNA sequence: TGTGCCAGCTCACGCCCGGGACTAGCGGGGGGGAGCTCCTACAATGAGCAGTTCTTC.

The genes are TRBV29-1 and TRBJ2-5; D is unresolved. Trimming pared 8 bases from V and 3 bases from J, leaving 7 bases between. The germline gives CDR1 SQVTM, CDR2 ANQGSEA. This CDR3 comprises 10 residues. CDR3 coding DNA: TGCAGCATCGGTGAAGAGACCCAGTACTTC. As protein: CSIGEETQYF.

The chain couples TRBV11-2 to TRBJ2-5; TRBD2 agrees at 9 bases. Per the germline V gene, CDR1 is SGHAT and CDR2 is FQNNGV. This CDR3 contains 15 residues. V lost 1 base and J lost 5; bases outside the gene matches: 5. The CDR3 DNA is TGTGCCAGCAGCTTAGGTGGACTAGCGAGGGAGACCCAGTACTTC. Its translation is CASSLGGLARETQYF.

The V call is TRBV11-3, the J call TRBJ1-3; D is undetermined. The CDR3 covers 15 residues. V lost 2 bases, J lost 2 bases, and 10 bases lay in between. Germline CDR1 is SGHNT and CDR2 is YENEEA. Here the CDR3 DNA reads TGTGCCAGCAGCTTATTCCCGGGTGCTGGAAACACCATATATTTT. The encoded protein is CASSLFPGAGNTIYF.

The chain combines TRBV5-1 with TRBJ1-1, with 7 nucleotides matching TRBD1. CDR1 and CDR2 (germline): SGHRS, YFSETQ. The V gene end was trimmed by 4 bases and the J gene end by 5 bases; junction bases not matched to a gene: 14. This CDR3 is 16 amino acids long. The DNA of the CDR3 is TGCGCCAGCAGCGGAATCCGGGACAGCTCGGGGACTGAAGCTTTCTTT. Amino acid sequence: CASSGIRDSSGTEAFF.

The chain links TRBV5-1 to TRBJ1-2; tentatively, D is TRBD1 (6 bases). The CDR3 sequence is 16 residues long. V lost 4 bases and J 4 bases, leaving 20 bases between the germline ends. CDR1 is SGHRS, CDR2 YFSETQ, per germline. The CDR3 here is CASSLTLPGHVYGYTF. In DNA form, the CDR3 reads TGCGCCAGCAGCCTCACACTACCGGGACACGTCTATGGCTACACCTTC. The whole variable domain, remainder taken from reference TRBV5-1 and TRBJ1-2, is KAGVTQTPRYLIKTRGQQVTLSCSPISGHRSVSWYQQTPGQGLQFLFEYFSETQRNKGNFPGRFSGRQFSNSRSEMNVSTLELGDSALYLCASSLTLPGHVYGYTFGSGTRLTVV.

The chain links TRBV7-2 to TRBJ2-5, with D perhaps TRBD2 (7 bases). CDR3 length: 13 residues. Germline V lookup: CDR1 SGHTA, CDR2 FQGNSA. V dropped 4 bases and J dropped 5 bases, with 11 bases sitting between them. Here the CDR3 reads CASSWGGPETQYF. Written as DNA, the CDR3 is TGTGCCAGCAGCTGGGGGGGGCCGGAGACCCAGTACTTC.

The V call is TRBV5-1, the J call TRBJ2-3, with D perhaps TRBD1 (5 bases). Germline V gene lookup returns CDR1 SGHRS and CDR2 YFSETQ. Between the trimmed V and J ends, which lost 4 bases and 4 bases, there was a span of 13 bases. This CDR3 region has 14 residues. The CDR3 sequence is CASSPQGRSDTQYF. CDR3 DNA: TGCGCCAGCAGCCCCCAGGGAAGGTCAGATACGCAGTATTTT.

The CDR3 here is CAWSVGSGGGGETQYF. The CDR3 nucleotides are TGTGCCTGGAGTGTGGGGAGCGGGGGCGGGGGAGAGACCCAGTACTTC. This sequence joins TRBV30 and TRBJ2-5; 8 bases match TRBD2. The germline V gene has CDR1 GTSNPN and CDR2 SVGIG (reference sequence). The CDR3 spans 16 residues. V lost 0 bases and J lost 4; bases outside the gene matches: 10. Combining the CDR3 with reference TRBV30 and TRBJ2-5 gives the whole variable domain SQTIHQWPATLVQPVGSPLSLECTVEGTSNPNLYWYRQAAGRGLQLLFYSVGIGQISSEVPQNLSASRPQDRQFILSSKKLLLSDSGFYLCAWSVGSGGGGETQYFGPGTRLLVL.

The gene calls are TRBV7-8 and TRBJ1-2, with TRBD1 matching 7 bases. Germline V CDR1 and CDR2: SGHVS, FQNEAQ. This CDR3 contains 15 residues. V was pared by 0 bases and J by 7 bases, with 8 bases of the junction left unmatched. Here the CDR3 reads CASSLANRGILGYTF. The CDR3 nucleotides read TGTGCCAGCAGCTTAGCTAACAGGGGTATTCTTGGCTACACCTTC.

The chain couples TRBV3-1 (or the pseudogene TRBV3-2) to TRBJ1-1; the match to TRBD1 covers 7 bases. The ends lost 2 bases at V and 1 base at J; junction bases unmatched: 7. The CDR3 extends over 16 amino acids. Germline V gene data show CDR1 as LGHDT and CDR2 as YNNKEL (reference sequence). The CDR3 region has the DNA TGTGCCAGCAGCCAATACCGGGACAGTGAGAACACTGAAGCTTTCTTT. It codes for CASSQYRDSENTEAFF.

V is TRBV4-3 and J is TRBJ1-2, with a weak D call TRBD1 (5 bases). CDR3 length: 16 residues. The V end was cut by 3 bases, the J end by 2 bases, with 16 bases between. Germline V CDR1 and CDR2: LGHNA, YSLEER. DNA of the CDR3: TGCGCCAGCAGCCAGTCCTCGACCCGGGGGAACTATGGCTACACCTTC. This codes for CASSQSSTRGNYGYTF.

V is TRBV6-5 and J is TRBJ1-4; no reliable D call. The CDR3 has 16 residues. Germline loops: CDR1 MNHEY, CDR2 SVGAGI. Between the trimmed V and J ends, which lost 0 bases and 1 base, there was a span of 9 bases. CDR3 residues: CASSYSVGVTNEKLFF. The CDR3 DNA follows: TGTGCCAGCAGTTACTCGGTCGGGGTAACTAATGAAAAACTGTTTTTT.

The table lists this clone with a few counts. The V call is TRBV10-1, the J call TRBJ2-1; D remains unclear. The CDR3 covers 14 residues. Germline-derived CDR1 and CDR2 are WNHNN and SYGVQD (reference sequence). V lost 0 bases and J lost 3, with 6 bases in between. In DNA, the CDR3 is TGCGCCAGCAGTGAGTCGGGCAGCTACAATGAGCAGTTCTTC. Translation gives CASSESGSYNEQFF.

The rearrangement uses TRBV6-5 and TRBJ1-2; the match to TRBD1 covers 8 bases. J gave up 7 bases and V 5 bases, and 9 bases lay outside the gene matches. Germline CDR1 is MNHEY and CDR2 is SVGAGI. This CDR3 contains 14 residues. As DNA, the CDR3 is TGTGCCAGCAGTCCAGATCAGGGGGCGGGTGGCTACACCTTC. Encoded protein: CASSPDQGAGGYTF.

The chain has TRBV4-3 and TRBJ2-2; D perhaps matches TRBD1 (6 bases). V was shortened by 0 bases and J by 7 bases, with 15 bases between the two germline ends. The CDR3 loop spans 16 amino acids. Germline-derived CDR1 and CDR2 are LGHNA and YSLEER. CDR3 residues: CASSQDVGAQSGELFF. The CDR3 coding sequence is TGCGCCAGCAGCCAAGACGTGGGGGCGCAAAGCGGGGAGCTGTTTTTT.

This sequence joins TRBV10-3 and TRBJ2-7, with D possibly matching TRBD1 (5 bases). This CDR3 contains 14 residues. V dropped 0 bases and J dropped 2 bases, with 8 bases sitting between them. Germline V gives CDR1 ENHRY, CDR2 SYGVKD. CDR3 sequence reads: CAISESPRAYEQYF. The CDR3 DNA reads TGTGCCATCAGTGAGTCCCCCAGGGCCTACGAGCAGTACTTC.

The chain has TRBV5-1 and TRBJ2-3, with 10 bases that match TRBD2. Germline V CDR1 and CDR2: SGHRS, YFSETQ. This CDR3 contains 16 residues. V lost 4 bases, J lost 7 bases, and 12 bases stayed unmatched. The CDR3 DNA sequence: TGCGCCAGCAGCGACGATTACGGGACTAGCGTGCATACGCAGTATTTT. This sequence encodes CASSDDYGTSVHTQYF.

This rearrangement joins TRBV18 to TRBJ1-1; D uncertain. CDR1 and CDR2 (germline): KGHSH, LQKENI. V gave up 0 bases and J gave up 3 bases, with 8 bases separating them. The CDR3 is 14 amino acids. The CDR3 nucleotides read TGTGCCAGCTCACCACCCTTACCAGACACTGAAGCTTTCTTT. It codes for CASSPPLPDTEAFF.

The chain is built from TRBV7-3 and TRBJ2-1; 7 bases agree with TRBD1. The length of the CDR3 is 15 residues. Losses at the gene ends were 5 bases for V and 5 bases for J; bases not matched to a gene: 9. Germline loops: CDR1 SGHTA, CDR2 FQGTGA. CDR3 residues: CASSANRGNNNEQFF. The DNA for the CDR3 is TGTGCCAGCAGCGCGAACAGGGGAAACAACAATGAGCAGTTCTTC.